This TCR beta chain was identified during a study of shared clonotypes between healthy human individuals. The study's findings and limits: Richness estimates generally favored naive over memory subsets.

Assay: immunoSEQ multiplex PCR; the TCRdb copy retains only in-frame clones and omits some. This sample has some 200,000 clones, with about 65% found just once. This clone was picked up a small number of times. The antigen remains unidentified. The V gene end was trimmed by 7 bases and the J gene end by 7 bases; junction bases not matched to a gene: 8. This CDR3 is built from 13 residues. The germline V gene has CDR1 SQVTM and CDR2 ANQGSEA. The clonotype was recovered from a man under 40 in good health. The rearrangement joins TRBV29-1 to TRBJ1-2; 11 bases map to TRBD1. Sequences were obtained from memory CD4+ T cells sorted from blood. The subset here: CD45RA-negative fraction. DNA of the CDR3: TGCAGCGCCCCCGGACAGGGGGCCTCTGGCTACACCTTC. As protein: CSAPGQGASGYTF.